One and the same sample provided the 22 T cell receptor beta chains below, sequenced in a study of T cells expressing NK-cell markers. TCRdb processed the 5' RACE reads again and assigns one entry to each CDR3 protein, with no DNA. The sample shows a few hundred thousand distinct CDR3 sequences, and around 5% sits with its ten largest clones. Sequencing input: blood T cells: a sorted CD56 or NKG2C T cell subset, CD4+ or CD8+ T cells, or bulk PBMC T cells (not recorded which). These receptors all stem from a man aged 18 to 69 in good health.

The V gene is TRBV20-1, the J gene TRBJ1-5; TCRdb names TRBD1, which stays unverified in the absence of DNA. Germline assignment: CDR1 DFQATT and CDR2 SNEGSKA (reference sequence). This CDR3 contains 13 residues. Here the CDR3 reads CSAVGTINQPQHF.

V is TRBV28 and J is TRBJ2-3; TCRdb outputs TRBD1, but without DNA this stays unchecked. CDR3 length equals 14 residues. Germline V gene lookup returns CDR1 MDHEN and CDR2 SYDVKM. CDR3 amino acids: CASSSGIALGTQYF.

CDR3: CASSWTSGGGKQYF. The rearrangement joins TRBV2 to TRBJ2-7; TCRdb picks TRBD2, but there is no DNA to check that call. The germline V gene encodes CDR1 SNHLY and CDR2 FYNNEI. This CDR3 has 14 residues.

The J gene is TRBJ2-5, the V gene TRBV5-1; the TCRdb call, TRBD1, lacks DNA for checking. The CDR3 covers 14 residues. Germline values: CDR1 SGHRS, CDR2 YFSETQ. CDR3 sequence: CASSGWTHQETQYF.

The rearrangement uses TRBV5-1 and TRBJ2-7; without DNA, the TCRdb call of TRBD1 cannot be checked. The germline V gene encodes CDR1 SGHRS and CDR2 YFSETQ. This CDR3 has 16 residues. This chain's CDR3 is CASSVGGRPGFYEQYF.

The chain is built from TRBV7-8 and TRBJ2-7. The CDR3 is 14 amino acids. Per the germline V gene, CDR1 is SGHVS and CDR2 is FQNEAQ. CDR3 sequence: CASSLGWVTYEQYF.

The V and J genes are TRBV6-1 and TRBJ2-3; with no DNA, the TCRdb D assignment of TRBD2 cannot be verified. This CDR3 has 16 amino acids. Germline V CDR1 and CDR2: MNHNS, SASEGT. CDR3 region: CASSASGTSPTDTQYF.

The rearrangement uses TRBV11-2 and TRBJ2-7; TCRdb selects TRBD1, and the lack of DNA leaves this call unchecked. CDR3 size: 17 residues. CDR1 and CDR2 from the germline V gene are SGHAT and FQNNGV. This chain's CDR3 is CASSSPALGRGRNEQYF.

The chain links TRBV4-2 to TRBJ2-2; the D gene TCRdb calls, TRBD2, cannot be checked with no DNA. The CDR3 covers 17 residues. In germline, CDR1 is LGHNA, CDR2 YNFKEQ. The CDR3: CASSQLPSGPNTGELFF.

This sequence joins TRBV12-3 or TRBV12-4 and TRBJ1-1; the D call of TRBD1 rests on TCRdb alone, since no DNA is present to check it. The CDR3 is 12 amino acids. The CDR3 is CASTRQGFEAFF.

The chain uses TRBV7-4 and TRBJ1-5. Germline V gene sequence: CDR1 SGHVT, CDR2 SQSDAQ. The CDR3 extends over 16 amino acids. The CDR3 protein is CASSLIPKGEGQPQHF.

The J gene is TRBJ2-1, the V gene TRBV6-5; TCRdb calls TRBD1, which cannot be checked without DNA. CDR3 length: 17 amino acids. Germline V gene lookup returns CDR1 MNHEY and CDR2 SVGAGI. The CDR3 sequence is CASSTHPGTGSYNEQFF.

The rearrangement joins TRBV6-5 to TRBJ1-6; TCRdb picks TRBD1, but there is no DNA to check that call. From germline, CDR1 is MNHEY and CDR2 SVGAGI. There are 15 residues in the CDR3. The CDR3 protein is CASSSRTGEHSPLHF.

The chain combines TRBV6-2 or TRBV6-3 with TRBJ2-7; TCRdb lists TRBD1, though no DNA is available to test this call. Germline CDR1 reads MNHEY; CDR2 reads SVGEGT. The CDR3 extends over 15 amino acids. Here the CDR3 reads CASSSANRWGYEQYF.

This chain joins TRBV6-5 and TRBJ2-5. The CDR3 is 14 residues long. Germline CDR1 and CDR2: MNHEY and SVGAGI. CDR3 sequence: CASSYSPAQETQYF.

CDR3 in amino acids: CASSEYIGAGGRETQYF. The chain recombines TRBV6-1 with TRBJ2-5; absent DNA, TCRdb's TRBD2 call cannot be checked. The germline V gene encodes CDR1 MNHNS and CDR2 SASEGT. The CDR3 sequence is 17 residues long.

The chain has TRBV4-1 and TRBJ1-1. Germline-derived CDR1 and CDR2 are MGHRA and YSYEKL. There are 16 residues in the CDR3. This chain's CDR3 is CASSQREGPMNTEAFF.

This chain joins TRBV20-1 and TRBJ2-5; lacking DNA, the TRBD2 call made by TCRdb goes unchecked. CDR1 and CDR2 (germline): DFQATT, SNEGSKA (reference sequence). The CDR3 is 15 amino acids. Here the CDR3 reads CSASSHSGGRETQYF.

The chain recombines TRBV11-2 with TRBJ2-3; checking the TCRdb D call of TRBD1 is not possible without DNA. The germline CDR1 and CDR2 sequences are SGHAT and FQNNGV. This CDR3 comprises 13 residues. This chain's CDR3 is CASRPVGRPSPYF.

The chain couples TRBV3-1 to TRBJ2-7; TCRdb returns TRBD2, unconfirmable since there is no DNA. The CDR3 is 14 amino acids. Germline V gene data show CDR1 as LGHDT and CDR2 as YNNKEL (reference sequence). CDR3 residues: CASSHGASGYEQYF.

This rearrangement joins TRBV6-2 or TRBV6-3 to TRBJ2-7; no DNA is available, so the TRBD2 call from TCRdb remains unchecked. CDR1 and CDR2 (germline): MNHEY, SVGEGT. CDR3 size: 14 residues. This CDR3 is CASSYGALTYEQYF.

The chain uses TRBV4-2 and TRBJ2-3; the D gene TCRdb calls, TRBD2, cannot be checked with no DNA. Per germline, CDR1 LGHNA and CDR2 YNFKEQ. There are 19 residues in the CDR3. The CDR3 sequence: CASSQELAGGPESTDTQYF.